These 20 T cell receptor beta chains originate from one sample sequenced in a study of blood T cells in healthy people across ages (dated by TCRdb to about 2015). Libraries were built with 5' RACE. This sample was sequenced with an Illumina HiSeq 2500. A second about 7 to 12 cycle PCR used a sample-barcoded 5' primer and a J-beta primer mix. The raw public data were reprocessed by TCRdb itself: fastp quality trimming at Q25, MiXCR clonotype calling, in-frame beta chains only. One record per CDR3 amino acid sequence lists the most common genes and DNA. This sample gives about 1.1 million distinct CDR3 sequences in total; around two fifths of them show up just once. 10% to 15% of the sample goes to the ten largest clones. The material sequenced was blood. The receptors shown here come from a man in his late teens or twenties in good health.

This clonotype was seen only once. V usage is TRBV7-9 and J usage is TRBJ1-4, with D uncertain. The germline V gene encodes CDR1 SEHNR and CDR2 FQNEAQ (reference sequence). The CDR3 is made up of 14 amino acids. Trimming shortened V by 3 bases and J by 5 bases, and 10 bases separated the two germline ends. CDR3 loop: CASSFVQQNEKLFF. The CDR3 nucleotides read TGTGCCAGCAGCTTCGTTCAGCAGAATGAAAAACTGTTTTTT.

This clonotype has at least ten counts. V and J are TRBV20-1 and TRBJ2-7; the D call may be TRBD1 or TRBD2 (5 bases each). V was shortened by 6 bases and J by 0 bases, with 18 bases between the two germline ends. CDR1 is DFQATT, CDR2 SNEGSKA, per germline (reference sequence). The CDR3 length is 15 residues. CDR3 DNA sequence: TGCAGTGCAGTGGCCACCGGGACGAACTCCTACGAGCAGTACTTC. Translated, it gives CSAVATGTNSYEQYF.

V is TRBV20-1 and J is TRBJ2-7, with 10 bases fitting TRBD2. The V and J ends lost 6 bases and 7 bases, in that order; junction bases with no gene match: 15. The V gene's germline CDR1 is DFQATT and CDR2 SNEGSKA (reference sequence). This CDR3 is built from 15 residues. Written as DNA, the CDR3 is TGCAGTGCCATCAGGGGGACTAGCGACTACAATGAGCAGTACTTC. Translation gives CSAIRGTSDYNEQYF.

At least ten counts were recorded for this clonotype. The chain links TRBV7-2 to TRBJ2-1, with unresolved D. From germline, CDR1 is SGHTA and CDR2 FQGNSA. V was trimmed by 4 bases and J by 4 bases, leaving 5 bases between them. The CDR3 runs 12 residues. CDR3 coding DNA: TGTGCCAGCAGCTCCCGATACAATGAGCAGTTCTTC. Amino acid sequence: CASSSRYNEQFF. Full variable domain (outside the CDR3, taken from reference TRBV7-2 and TRBJ2-1): GAGVSQSPSNKVTEKGKDVELRCDPISGHTALYWYRQSLGQGLEFLIYFQGNSAPDKSGLPSDRFSAERTGGSVSTLTIQRTQQEDSAVYLCASSSRYNEQFFGPGTRLTVL.

The chain uses TRBV4-1 and TRBJ1-2; D is ambiguous. V was shortened by 4 bases and J by 4 bases, with 10 bases between the two germline ends. Germline V gene data show CDR1 as MGHRA and CDR2 as YSYEKL. The CDR3 spans 13 residues. The CDR3 loop reads CASSLQDGYGYTF. The CDR3 nucleotides are TGCGCCAGCAGCCTCCAGGACGGCTATGGCTACACCTTC.

This clonotype was counted at least ten times. An end of the junction differs from the germline gene, which may be a read error. This chain links TRBV5-1 with TRBJ2-3; D unclear. In germline, CDR1 is SGHRS, CDR2 YFSETQ. CDR3 size: 13 residues. CDR3 amino acids: CASSLSSTDTQYF. The CDR3 DNA follows: TGTGCCAGCAGCTTGTCTAGCACAGATACGCAGTATTTT.

This sequence joins TRBV20-1 and TRBJ2-4; perhaps TRBD1 as D (5 bases). This CDR3 contains 14 residues. The germline V gene has CDR1 DFQATT and CDR2 SNEGSKA (reference sequence). Trimming stripped 1 base from V and 13 bases from J, with 20 bases between. CDR3 in DNA: TGCAGTGCTAGAGGGACGACAGAGCCCAATGAGCAGTACTTC. As protein: CSARGTTEPNEQYF.

This sequence joins TRBV29-1 and TRBJ1-1; 9 nucleotides agree with TRBD1. Germline CDR1 SQVTM, CDR2 ANQGSEA. This CDR3 spans 14 amino acids. The junction had 7 bases not matched to a gene; V was cut back by 6 bases and J by 2 bases. CDR3 region: CSVGDRGSNTEAFF. CDR3 DNA: TGCAGCGTGGGAGACAGGGGGTCTAACACTGAAGCTTTCTTT.

On this clonotype: One end of the junction is discordant with germline, which a read error may explain. The chain employs TRBV2 and TRBJ2-4; 7 bases are shared with TRBD2. The CDR3 spans 14 residues. Germline CDR1 and CDR2: SNHLY and FYNNEI. CDR3 coding DNA: TGTACCAGCAACCTGGGGGGGGACTCCCCGACTCAGTACTTC. Its translation: CTSNLGGDSPTQYF.

The chain is built from TRBV14 and TRBJ2-2; D is unresolved. The CDR3 sequence is 14 residues long. CDR1 and CDR2 (germline): SGHDN, FVKESK. V was cut by 6 bases and J by 6 bases, with 14 bases left in between. DNA of the CDR3: TGTGCCAGCAGACACCGCTTTTGGGCCGGGGAGCTGTTTTTT. It specifies CASRHRFWAGELFF.

This clonotype showed up just a few times. The chain employs TRBV20-1 and TRBJ2-3; D is unresolved. Germline CDR1 DFQATT, CDR2 SNEGSKA (reference sequence). With 1 base removed from V and 2 bases from J, the gap between germline ends came to 16 bases. The CDR3 runs 16 residues. The CDR3 reads CSARGLKRPYTDTQYF. The CDR3 region has the DNA TGCAGTGCTAGAGGGCTCAAGCGACCCTACACAGATACGCAGTATTTT.

The CDR3 sequence is CASTGGESNTEAFF. The CDR3 nucleotides read TGTGCCAGCACTGGGGGAGAATCGAACACTGAAGCTTTCTTT. The chain uses TRBV5-4 and TRBJ1-1, with D possibly TRBD1 on 5 matching bases. CDR1 is SGHNT, CDR2 YYREEE, per germline (reference sequence). V shed 6 bases and J shed 1 base, with 13 bases lying between them. CDR3 length: 14 amino acids.

This clonotype was seen a handful of times. The rearrangement uses TRBV20-1 and TRBJ2-2, with D perhaps being TRBD1 or TRBD2 (6 bases each). Trimming removed 4 bases at V and 1 base at J, with 10 bases between. CDR1 is DFQATT and CDR2 is SNEGSKA in the germline V gene (reference sequence). This CDR3 is 14 amino acids long. The DNA of the CDR3 is TGCAGTGCTAAGGGGGGCGGGAACACCGGGGAGCTGTTTTTT. Protein: CSAKGGGNTGELFF.

This clonotype was picked up one time. The chain uses TRBV19 and TRBJ2-1, with TRBD2 matching over 11 bases. Trimming took 4 bases from V and 1 from J; bases not matched to a gene: 6. This CDR3 has 17 residues. CDR1 LNHDA and CDR2 SQIVND come from the germline V gene (reference sequence). In nucleotides, the CDR3 is TGTGCCAGTAGTAGGGCTAGCGGGGGGATATCCTACAATGAGCAGTTCTTC. It codes for CASSRASGGISYNEQFF.

This sequence joins TRBV29-1 and TRBJ1-1, with 9 bases matching TRBD1. Germline CDR1 and CDR2: SQVTM and ANQGSEA. This CDR3 has 15 amino acids. V shed 3 bases, J shed 6 bases, and the junction held 11 bases outside the gene matches. The CDR3 is CSVEYRGRRKPEAFF. Here the CDR3 DNA reads TGCAGCGTTGAGTACAGGGGGCGCCGGAAGCCTGAAGCTTTCTTT. Full variable domain (missing parts from reference TRBV29-1 and TRBJ1-1): SAVISQKPSRDICQRGTSLTIQCQVDSQVTMMFWYRQQPGQSLTLIATANQGSEATYESGFVIDKFPISRPNLTFSTLTVSNMSPEDSSIYLCSVEYRGRRKPEAFFGQGTRLTVV.

V gene TRBV7-2 combines with J gene TRBJ2-1; 8 bases align to TRBD2. Germline CDR1 and CDR2: SGHTA and FQGNSA. This CDR3 comprises 16 residues. V was pared by 1 base and J by 12 bases, with 14 bases of the junction left unmatched. DNA of the CDR3: TGTGCCAGCAGCTTAGATTCCGGGGGGGCCCCGGGGAGGCAGTTCTTC. Amino acids: CASSLDSGGAPGRQFF.

A single count supports this clonotype. The chain links TRBV4-1 to TRBJ1-4, with D uncertain. The V end lost 4 bases, the J end lost 8 bases, and 20 bases lay between the germline ends. There are 16 residues in the CDR3. Germline CDR1 is MGHRA and CDR2 is YSYEKL. CDR3 bases: TGCGCCAGCAGCCGGGCGGCAACAACTCGGCGAGAAAAACTGTTTTTT. Residues: CASSRAATTRREKLFF.

In this sample, this clonotype turned up a few times. The chain recombines TRBV5-5 with TRBJ2-2; D ambiguous. Trimming shortened V by 0 bases and J by 3 bases, and 6 bases separated the two germline ends. The germline V gene encodes CDR1 SGHKS and CDR2 YYEKEE (reference sequence). The CDR3 is made up of 14 amino acids. CDR3 loop: CASSLVWYTGELFF. DNA of the CDR3: TGTGCCAGCAGCTTGGTTTGGTACACCGGGGAGCTGTTTTTT.

The genes are TRBV20-1 and TRBJ1-1, with D hard to call. The V and J ends lost 5 bases and 4 bases respectively, with 11 bases between them. The CDR3 runs 12 residues. CDR1 is DFQATT and CDR2 is SNEGSKA in the germline V gene (reference sequence). The CDR3 DNA reads as TGCAGTGCTGTTCCATTTGTCACTGAAGCTTTCTTT. As protein: CSAVPFVTEAFF.

This clonotype was counted once. The rearrangement uses TRBV7-2 and TRBJ2-7, with no clear D. Between the trimmed V and J ends, which lost 1 base and 0 bases, there was a span of 10 bases. Germline V lookup: CDR1 SGHTA, CDR2 FQGNSA. There are 15 residues in the CDR3. This chain's CDR3 is CASSLGRPSSYEQYF. As DNA, the CDR3 is TGTGCCAGCAGCTTAGGCAGGCCTAGCTCCTACGAGCAGTACTTC.